This paragraph reports one T cell receptor (beta chain). J lost 4 bases, V lost 0 bases, and 7 bases had no gene match. Germline V gene sequence: CDR1 MNHNY, CDR2 SVGAGI (reference sequence). CDR3 length: 16 residues. The data originate from a study of blood T cell repertoires in COVID-19. Assay used: immunoSEQ multiplex PCR; TCRdb lists only in-frame clones, some missing. Seen here are roughly 64,000 clones, 90% observed once, and the top ten hold about 9.1%. The chain has TRBV6-6 and TRBJ1-2; 8 bases line up with TRBD1. The origin of this receptor is a woman older than 75 with active COVID-19. Sequencing was performed on peripheral blood. The DNA of the CDR3 is TGTGCCAGCAGTTACTCGAGGGCAGGGGGCCTCTATGGCTACACCTTC. Amino acid sequence: CASSYSRAGGLYGYTF.